Detailed here is one TCR beta chain. These data originate in a study of CD8 T cells in Susac syndrome. Study-level background: At blood draw, Susac syndrome patients were therapy-naive, on corticosteroids, or on intravenous immunoglobulin alone.

The authors reverse transcribed roughly 0.5 to 1 ug RNA with random hexamers. Via MiXCR, TCRdb re-called the immunoSEQ multiplex PCR reads, giving one row per CDR3 protein. This table holds roughly 150,000 distinct CDR3 sequences, approximately 95% found once. It was negative isolation that provided the CD8+ and CD4+ T cells, whereas TEMRA cells were enriched by FACS. The CDR3 runs 14 residues. Trimming left V 8 bases short and J 0 bases short, with 14 bases between. Germline assignment: CDR1 DFQATT and CDR2 SNEGSKA (reference sequence). The chain is built from TRBV20-1 and TRBJ2-1; no firm D call. This clonotype originated in a human donor with Susac syndrome. Sequencing input: CD4+ T cells from PBMCs. The CDR3 bases are TGCAGTACCTTTAGTCCGAGCTCCTACAATGAGCAGTTCTTC. Its translation is CSTFSPSSYNEQFF.